This TCR beta chain was retrieved from a study of T cell repertoires in aging, cancer and after chemotherapy. Study context: Donor ages fell into six groups from 30 or younger up to 70 or older. Study observations and caveats: Compared with age-matched healthy donors, untreated hematological or solid cancer patients showed higher blood TCR clonality.

Multiplex touch-down PCR with TRB-A/B primers amplified rearranged V-D-J TRB sequences. A single record per CDR3 protein comes from TCRdb applying MiXCR to the multiplex PCR reads. The sample holds fewer than 9,500 distinct CDR3 sequences; around a third are singletons and the top ten take 3% to 4.5%. Peripheral blood genomic DNA, not sorted cells or RNA, was the template. Per germline, CDR1 PRHDT and CDR2 FYEKMQ (reference sequence). After removal of 5 bases from V and 3 bases from J, the junction contained 2 bases not matched to a gene. The CDR3 extends over 14 amino acids. Only a few counts were recorded for this clonotype. Its specificity is not known.

V and J are TRBV13 and TRBJ1-1; 11 positions agree with TRBD1. Sample: blood. The sequence came from a human donor in good health. The chain's CDR3 is CASSEGQGDTEAFF. The CDR3 DNA follows: TGTGCCAGCAGCGAGGGACAGGGGGACACTGAAGCTTTCTTT.